A single sample is the source of the 9 T cell receptor beta chains below, sequenced in a study of regulatory T cells in long-lasting Graves disease. Specified time point: newly diagnosed GD, antithyroid drugs for less than 3 months. PBMCs provided the RNA from which the TCR library was made. Arm-PCR of CDR3 regions and iRepertoire HTBI primers were the basis on which TCR beta libraries were built. TCRdb ran MiXCR on the multiplex PCR reads and lists one entry per CDR3 protein. The sample shows some 460,000 distinct CDR3 sequences, around 15% of them seen only once. These data also featured in a second study, about T cells in Graves' hyperthyroidism and ophthalmopathy.

The sample consisted of peripheral blood mononuclear cells (PBMCs), taken at new diagnosis, from a patient treated with antithyroid drugs. The receptors stem from a middle-aged man with Graves disease.

This clonotype came up many times. The V call is TRBV29-1, the J call TRBJ2-3, with no clear D. Trimming left V 4 bases short and J 2 bases short, with 7 bases between. The CDR3 extends over 12 amino acids. Germline V gene sequence: CDR1 SQVTM, CDR2 ANQGSEA. The CDR3 spells CSVVVTTDTQYF. The CDR3 DNA reads TGCAGCGTTGTTGTCACCACAGATACGCAGTATTTT.

This chain links TRBV3-1 with TRBJ1-2; 9 positions match TRBD1. Germline-derived CDR1 and CDR2 are LGHDT and YNNKEL (reference sequence). CDR3 length equals 14 residues. Trimming cost V 1 base and J 6 bases; bases outside gene matches: 3. CDR3 protein: CASSQVWTGDGYTF. The CDR3 coding sequence is TGTGCCAGCAGCCAAGTATGGACAGGGGATGGCTACACCTTC.

This clonotype has at least ten counts. The J gene is TRBJ2-7, the V gene TRBV11-2; TRBD1 matches 7 bases. J was trimmed by 6 bases and V by 4 bases; bases with no gene match: 9. CDR3 length equals 14 residues. Germline V gene sequence: CDR1 SGHAT, CDR2 FQNNGV. The CDR3 protein is CASSSEVHRGEQYF. In DNA, the CDR3 is TGTGCCAGCAGCTCCGAGGTCCACAGGGGCGAGCAGTACTTC. Full variable domain (remainder filled in from reference TRBV11-2 and TRBJ2-7): EAGVAQSPRYKIIEKRQSVAFWCNPISGHATLYWYQQILGQGPKLLIQFQNNGVVDDSQLPKDRFSAERLKGVDSTLKIQPAKLEDSAVYLCASSSEVHRGEQYFGPGTRLTVT.

This clonotype was recorded at least ten times. V usage is TRBV7-8 and J usage is TRBJ2-7; 9 positions agree with TRBD1. Losses at the gene ends were 2 bases for V and 3 bases for J; bases not matched to a gene: 5. Germline V gives CDR1 SGHVS, CDR2 FQNEAQ. This CDR3 spans 15 amino acids. In DNA, the CDR3 is TGTGCCAGCAGCTTAACCGGGACAGGGAACTACGAGCAGTACTTC. Protein sequence: CASSLTGTGNYEQYF.

This clonotype was seen repeatedly, ten times or more. CDR3 loop: CASSLISWSSYNEQFF. The DNA of the CDR3 is TGTGCCAGCAGCCTAATTAGCTGGAGCTCCTACAATGAGCAGTTCTTC. The chain is built from TRBV27 and TRBJ2-1; D not resolved. Germline loops: CDR1 MNHEY, CDR2 SMNVEV (reference sequence). Trimming left V 6 bases short and J 0 bases short, with 15 bases between. This CDR3 has 16 amino acids.

This clonotype was observed many times. The chain recombines TRBV28 with TRBJ2-5; 12 positions agree with TRBD2. The V segment lost 6 bases and the J segment 5 bases; nucleotides outside the gene matches: 7. Germline CDR1 and CDR2: MDHEN and SYDVKM. This CDR3 spans 15 amino acids. Here the CDR3 DNA reads TGTGCCAGCAGGGCTAGCGGGAGGGCCTGGGAGACCCAGTACTTC. Its protein product is CASRASGRAWETQYF. Supplemented by reference TRBV28 and TRBJ2-5, the full variable domain reads DVKVTQSSRYLVKRTGEKVFLECVQDMDHENMFWYRQDPGLGLRLIYFSYDVKMKEKGDIPEGYSVSREKKERFSLILESASTNQTSMYLCASRASGRAWETQYFGPGTRLLVL.

Remarks on this clonotype: This could be a read error, since a much larger clone is one nucleotide away. This chain uses TRBV20-1 with TRBJ2-7; TRBD2 agrees at 8 bases. The CDR3 length is 13 residues. Germline lookup yields CDR1 DFQATT and CDR2 SNEGSKA (reference sequence). CDR3 amino acids: CNATHSGNYEQYF. For the CDR3, the DNA is TGCAATGCGACCCATAGCGGGAATTACGAGCAGTACTTC.

This clonotype has at least ten counts. The chain links TRBV20-1 to TRBJ2-3; 7 positions match TRBD1. Germline V CDR1 and CDR2: DFQATT, SNEGSKA (reference sequence). The length of the CDR3 is 14 residues. J was trimmed by 8 bases and V by 6 bases; bases with no gene match: 14. The DNA of the CDR3 is TGCAGTGCCATCGGGACAGCAATCACGGGTACGCAGTATTTT. It specifies CSAIGTAITGTQYF.

Ten or more counts support this clonotype. This chain connects TRBV4-1 to TRBJ2-3; D is unresolved. CDR3 length equals 12 residues. Per germline, CDR1 MGHRA and CDR2 YSYEKL. V gave up 2 bases and J gave up 3 bases, with 3 bases separating them. The CDR3 DNA reads as TGCGCCAGCAGCCAACCTACAGATACGCAGTATTTT. Its translation: CASSQPTDTQYF.